Shown below are 10 T cell receptor beta chains from a single sample sequenced in a study of blood T cells in healthy people across ages. The second PCR ran 7 to 11 cycles with a sample-barcoded 5' primer and J-beta primers. One entry per CDR3 protein results from TCRdb running MiXCR on the 5' RACE reads. This table has about 630,000 distinct CDR3 sequences, 20% to 25% appearing once. Sequencing used blood. The receptor set was obtained from a man in his 70s in good health.

The chain has TRBV29-1 and TRBJ1-4; D not certain. Trimming pared 5 bases from V and 8 bases from J, leaving 6 bases between. Germline lookup yields CDR1 SQVTM and CDR2 ANQGSEA. This CDR3 has 10 residues. The CDR3: CSVQKEKLFF. Written as DNA, the CDR3 is TGCAGCGTTCAGAAAGAAAAACTGTTTTTT.

The CDR3 DNA reads TGCAGTGCTAGCCCCGGGACAGTTAGCTCCTACGAGCAGTACTTC. Protein: CSASPGTVSSYEQYF. The chain has TRBV20-1 and TRBJ2-7, with 7 bases aligning to TRBD1. Germline CDR1 is DFQATT and CDR2 is SNEGSKA (reference sequence). The V gene end was trimmed by 3 bases and the J gene end by 0 bases; junction bases not matched to a gene: 8. This CDR3 contains 15 residues.

This clonotype was seen a few times. DNA of the CDR3: TGTGCCAGCAGCGTGGACAGGAACCAAGAGACCCAGTACTTC. Its protein is CASSVDRNQETQYF. This chain joins TRBV2 and TRBJ2-5, with 7 positions matching TRBD1. J gave up 0 bases and V 6 bases, and 4 bases lay outside the gene matches. Germline CDR1 and CDR2: SNHLY and FYNNEI. The CDR3 has 14 amino acids.

This clonotype showed up just a few times. The V gene is TRBV7-9, the J gene TRBJ1-4; a weak D match, TRBD1 (6 bases). In germline, CDR1 is SEHNR, CDR2 FQNEAQ (reference sequence). The ends were cut back, 5 bases at V and 8 bases at J, with 12 bases in the middle. The CDR3 has 13 amino acids. The CDR3 DNA reads as TGTGCCAGCAGCGGCCTACAGGGAGAAAAACTGTTTTTT. Protein: CASSGLQGEKLFF.

Regarding this clonotype: Compared with germline, one end of the junction differs, possibly owing to a read error. The V call is TRBV7-2, the J call TRBJ2-7; 11 bases line up with TRBD1. The CDR3 runs 15 residues. Germline V gives CDR1 SGHTA, CDR2 FQGNSA. The chain's CDR3 is CASSLRDRGAYEQYF. In DNA, the CDR3 is TGCGCCAGCAGCCTCCGGGACAGGGGGGCCTACGAGCAGTACTTC. The complete variable domain, with remaining parts taken from reference TRBV7-2 and TRBJ2-7, reads GAGVSQSPSNKVTEKGKDVELRCDPISGHTALYWYRQSLGQGLEFLIYFQGNSAPDKSGLPSDRFSAERTGGSVSTLTIQRTQQEDSAVYLCASSLRDRGAYEQYFGPGTRLTVT.

This chain uses TRBV7-2 with TRBJ2-3; D call uncertain. The CDR3 extends over 12 amino acids. The germline V gene encodes CDR1 SGHTA and CDR2 FQGNSA. The germline V and J ends were trimmed by 0 bases and 7 bases, with 5 bases remaining between them. The CDR3 nucleotides read TGTGCCAGCAGCTTAGCGGAAAATACGCAGTATTTT. This translates into CASSLAENTQYF.

This clonotype was recorded a few times. This chain connects TRBV5-1 to TRBJ2-3; D is undetermined. The V and J ends lost 1 base and 0 bases respectively, with 12 bases between them. This CDR3 has 16 amino acids. The V gene's germline CDR1 is SGHRS and CDR2 YFSETQ. CDR3 sequence (DNA): TGCGCCAGCAGCTTGTCAGCCCGCGAAAGCACAGATACGCAGTATTTT. This sequence encodes CASSLSARESTDTQYF.

This clonotype was seen only once. The chain carries TRBV12-3 or TRBV12-4 and TRBJ2-1, with 8 bases that match TRBD2. CDR3 length: 17 residues. V trimming: 2 bases; J trimming: 6 bases; junction bases outside the gene matches: 12. The CDR3 nucleotides read TGTGCCAGCAGTTTAATACATTTTAGCGGGATATTCAATGAGCAGTTCTTC. Translated: CASSLIHFSGIFNEQFF.

The CDR3 reads CASSPGTVASEAFF. The CDR3 region has the DNA TGCGCCAGCAGCCCCGGGACGGTAGCATCTGAAGCTTTCTTT. The chain is built from TRBV5-1 and TRBJ1-1; D may be TRBD1 (5 bases). This CDR3 has 14 residues. V was clipped by 4 bases and J by 6 bases, with 16 bases between them. Germline-derived CDR1 and CDR2 are SGHRS and YFSETQ.

This clonotype was seen more than once but under ten times. The CDR3 DNA reads TGCAGTGCTAGTTCTGGGGTGGATTCACCCCTCCACTTT. This gives the protein CSASSGVDSPLHF. The chain carries TRBV20-1 and TRBJ1-6, with unresolved D. V lost 3 bases and J lost 8, with 11 bases in between. CDR1 is DFQATT and CDR2 is SNEGSKA in the germline V gene (reference sequence). The CDR3 has 13 amino acids.